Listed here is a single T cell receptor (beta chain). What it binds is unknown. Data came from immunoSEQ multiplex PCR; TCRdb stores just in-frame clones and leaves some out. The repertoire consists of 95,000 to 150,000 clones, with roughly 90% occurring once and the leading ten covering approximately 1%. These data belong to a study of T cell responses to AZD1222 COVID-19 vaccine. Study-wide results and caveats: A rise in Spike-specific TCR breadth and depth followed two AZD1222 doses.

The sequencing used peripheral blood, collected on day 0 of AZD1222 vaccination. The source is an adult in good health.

CDR3 DNA sequence: TGTGCCAGCAGCTCGTCTAGCGGGGGAGAGACCCAGTACTTC. Residues: CASSSSSGGETQYF. The chain couples TRBV7-9 to TRBJ2-5, with 10 bases aligning to TRBD2. After removal of 4 bases from V and 4 bases from J, the junction contained 3 bases not matched to a gene. Germline assignment: CDR1 SEHNR and CDR2 FQNEAQ (reference sequence). The CDR3 is made up of 14 amino acids.